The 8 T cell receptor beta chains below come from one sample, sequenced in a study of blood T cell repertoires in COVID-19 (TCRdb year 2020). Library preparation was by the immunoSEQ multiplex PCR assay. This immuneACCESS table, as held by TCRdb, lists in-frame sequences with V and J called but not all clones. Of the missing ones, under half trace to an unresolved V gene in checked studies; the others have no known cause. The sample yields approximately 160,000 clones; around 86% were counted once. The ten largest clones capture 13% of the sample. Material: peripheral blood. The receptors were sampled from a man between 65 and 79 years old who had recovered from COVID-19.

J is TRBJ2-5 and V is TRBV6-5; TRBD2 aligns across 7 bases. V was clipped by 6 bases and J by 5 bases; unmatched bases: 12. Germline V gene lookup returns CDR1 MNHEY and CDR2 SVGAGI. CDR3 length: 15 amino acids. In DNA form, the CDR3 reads TGTGCCAGCAGCAATAATCCGGGAGGTTCGGAGACCCAGTACTTC. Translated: CASSNNPGGSETQYF.

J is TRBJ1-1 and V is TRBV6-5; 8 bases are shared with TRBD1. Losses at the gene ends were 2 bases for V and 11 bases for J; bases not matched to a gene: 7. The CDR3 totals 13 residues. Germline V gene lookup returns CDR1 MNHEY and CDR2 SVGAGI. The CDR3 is CASSYGQGRVAFF. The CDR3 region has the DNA TGTGCCAGCAGTTACGGACAGGGTCGTGTGGCTTTCTTT.

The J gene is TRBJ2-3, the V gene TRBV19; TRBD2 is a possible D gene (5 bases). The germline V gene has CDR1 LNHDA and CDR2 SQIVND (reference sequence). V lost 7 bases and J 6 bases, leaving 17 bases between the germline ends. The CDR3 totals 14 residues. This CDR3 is CASKREGKWDTQYF. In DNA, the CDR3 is TGTGCCAGTAAAAGAGAGGGCAAGTGGGATACGCAGTATTTT.

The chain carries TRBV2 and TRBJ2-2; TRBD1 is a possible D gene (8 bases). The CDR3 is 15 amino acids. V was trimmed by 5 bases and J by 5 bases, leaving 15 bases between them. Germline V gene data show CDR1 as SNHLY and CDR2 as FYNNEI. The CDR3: CASSLQGGRTGELFF. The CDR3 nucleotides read TGTGCCAGCAGTTTACAGGGGGGGAGGACCGGGGAGCTGTTTTTT.

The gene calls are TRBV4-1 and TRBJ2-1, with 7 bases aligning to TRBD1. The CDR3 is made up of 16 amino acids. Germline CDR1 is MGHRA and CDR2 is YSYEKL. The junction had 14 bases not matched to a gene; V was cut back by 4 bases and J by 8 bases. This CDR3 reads CASSPLTGNKGDEQFF. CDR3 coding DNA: TGCGCCAGCAGCCCCCTGACAGGGAATAAGGGCGATGAGCAGTTCTTC.

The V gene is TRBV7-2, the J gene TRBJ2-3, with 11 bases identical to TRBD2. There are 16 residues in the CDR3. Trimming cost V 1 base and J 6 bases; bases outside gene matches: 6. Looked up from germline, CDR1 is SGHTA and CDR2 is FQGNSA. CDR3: CASSLGGSSGRDTQYF. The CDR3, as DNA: TGTGCCAGCAGCTTAGGGGGGTCTAGCGGGAGGGATACGCAGTATTTT. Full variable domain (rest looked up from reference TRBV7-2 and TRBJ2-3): GAGVSQSPSNKVTEKGKDVELRCDPISGHTALYWYRQSLGQGLEFLIYFQGNSAPDKSGLPSDRFSAERTGGSVSTLTIQRTQQEDSAVYLCASSLGGSSGRDTQYFGPGTRLTVL.

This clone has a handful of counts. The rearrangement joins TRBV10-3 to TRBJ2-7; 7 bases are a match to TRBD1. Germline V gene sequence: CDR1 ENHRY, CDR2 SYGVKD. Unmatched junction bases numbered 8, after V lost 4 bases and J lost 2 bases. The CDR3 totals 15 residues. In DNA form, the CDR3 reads TGTGCCATCAGTGGAGGGGGCAGGAGTCCCTACGAGCAGTACTTC. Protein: CAISGGGRSPYEQYF.

CDR3 amino acids: CASSQDSYRVIPGNTIYF. The CDR3, as DNA: TGCGCCAGCAGCCAAGATTCCTACAGGGTGATCCCTGGAAACACCATATATTTT. V and J are TRBV4-3 and TRBJ1-3, with TRBD1 as a possible D gene (6 bases). V gave up 0 bases and J gave up 2 bases, with 17 bases separating them. Germline lookup yields CDR1 LGHNA and CDR2 YSLEER. The CDR3 sequence is 18 residues long.